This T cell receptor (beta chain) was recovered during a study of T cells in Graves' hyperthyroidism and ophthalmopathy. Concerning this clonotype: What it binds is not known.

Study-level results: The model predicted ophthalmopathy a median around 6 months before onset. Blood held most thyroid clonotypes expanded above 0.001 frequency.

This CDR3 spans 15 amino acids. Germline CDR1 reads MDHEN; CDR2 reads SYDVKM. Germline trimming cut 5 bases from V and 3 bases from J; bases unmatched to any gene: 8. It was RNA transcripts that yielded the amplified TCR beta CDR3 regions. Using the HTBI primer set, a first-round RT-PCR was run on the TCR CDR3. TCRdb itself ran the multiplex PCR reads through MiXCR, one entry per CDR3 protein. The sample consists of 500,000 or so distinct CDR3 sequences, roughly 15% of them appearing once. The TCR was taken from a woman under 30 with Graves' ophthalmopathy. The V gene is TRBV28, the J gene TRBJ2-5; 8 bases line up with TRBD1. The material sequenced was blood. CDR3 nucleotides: TGTGCCAGCAGTCTATCGGACAGGGTAGAAGAGACCCAGTACTTC. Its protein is CASSLSDRVEETQYF.